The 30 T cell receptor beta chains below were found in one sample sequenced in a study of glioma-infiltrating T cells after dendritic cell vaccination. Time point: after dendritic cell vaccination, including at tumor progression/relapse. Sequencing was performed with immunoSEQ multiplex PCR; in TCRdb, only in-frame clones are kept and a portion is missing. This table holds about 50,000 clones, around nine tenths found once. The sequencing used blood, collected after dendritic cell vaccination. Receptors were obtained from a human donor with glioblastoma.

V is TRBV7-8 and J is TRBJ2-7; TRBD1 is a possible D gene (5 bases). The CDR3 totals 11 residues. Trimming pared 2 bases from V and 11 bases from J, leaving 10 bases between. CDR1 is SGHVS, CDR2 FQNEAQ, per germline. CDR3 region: CASSLKQGKYF. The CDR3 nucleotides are TGTGCCAGCAGCTTAAAGCAGGGAAAGTACTTC.

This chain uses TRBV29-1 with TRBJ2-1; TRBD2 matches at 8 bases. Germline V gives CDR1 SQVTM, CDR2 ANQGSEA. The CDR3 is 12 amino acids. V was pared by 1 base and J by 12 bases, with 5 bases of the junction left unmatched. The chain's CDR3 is CSVEAGGAGQFF. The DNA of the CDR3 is TGCAGCGTTGAAGCGGGGGGGGCTGGGCAGTTCTTC.

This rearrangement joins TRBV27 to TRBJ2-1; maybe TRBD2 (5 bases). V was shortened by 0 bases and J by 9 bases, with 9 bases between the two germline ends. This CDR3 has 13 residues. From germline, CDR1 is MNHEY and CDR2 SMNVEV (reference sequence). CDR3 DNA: TGTGCCAGCAGTTTATCTGGCGGGCGTGAGCAGTTCTTC. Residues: CASSLSGGREQFF.

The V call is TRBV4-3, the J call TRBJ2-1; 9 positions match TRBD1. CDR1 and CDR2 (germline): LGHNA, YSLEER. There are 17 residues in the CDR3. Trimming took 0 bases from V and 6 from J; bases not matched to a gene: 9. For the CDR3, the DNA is TGCGCCAGCAGCCAAGACCCCGGGACAGGGAATCCCAATGAGCAGTTCTTC. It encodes CASSQDPGTGNPNEQFF.

The CDR3 nucleotides read TGCAGCGCAACCCAGGGGGAAGTGTGTCAGCCCCAGCATTTT. Translating gives CSATQGEVCQPQHF. The chain links TRBV29-1 to TRBJ1-5, with 7 nucleotides matching TRBD1. The trim removed 7 bases at V and 6 bases at J, leaving 12 bases unmatched. The CDR3 is 14 amino acids. The V gene's germline CDR1 is SQVTM and CDR2 ANQGSEA.

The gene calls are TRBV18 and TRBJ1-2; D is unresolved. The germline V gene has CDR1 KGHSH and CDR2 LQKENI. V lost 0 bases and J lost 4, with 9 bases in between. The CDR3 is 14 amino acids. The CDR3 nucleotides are TGTGCCAGCTCACCACCCTCTACCTTCTATGGCTACACCTTC. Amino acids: CASSPPSTFYGYTF.

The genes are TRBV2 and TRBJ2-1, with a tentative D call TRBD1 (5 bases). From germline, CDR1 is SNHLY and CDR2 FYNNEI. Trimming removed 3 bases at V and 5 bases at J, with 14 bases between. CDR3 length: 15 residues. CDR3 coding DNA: TGTGCCAGCAGTGAGGAGACAGTCTTGAACAATGAGCAGTTCTTC. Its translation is CASSEETVLNNEQFF.

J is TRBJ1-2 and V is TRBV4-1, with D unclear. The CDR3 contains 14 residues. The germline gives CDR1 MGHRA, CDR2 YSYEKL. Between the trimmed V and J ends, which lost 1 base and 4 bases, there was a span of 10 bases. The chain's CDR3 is CASSQGETLYGYTF. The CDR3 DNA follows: TGCGCCAGCAGCCAAGGGGAGACCCTCTATGGCTACACCTTC.

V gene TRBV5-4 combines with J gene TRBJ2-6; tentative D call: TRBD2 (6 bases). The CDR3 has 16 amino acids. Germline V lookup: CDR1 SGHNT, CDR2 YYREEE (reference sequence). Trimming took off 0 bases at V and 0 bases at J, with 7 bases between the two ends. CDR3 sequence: CASSLAGGSGANVLTF. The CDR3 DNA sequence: TGTGCCAGCAGCTTGGCCGGGGGCTCTGGGGCCAACGTCCTGACTTTC.

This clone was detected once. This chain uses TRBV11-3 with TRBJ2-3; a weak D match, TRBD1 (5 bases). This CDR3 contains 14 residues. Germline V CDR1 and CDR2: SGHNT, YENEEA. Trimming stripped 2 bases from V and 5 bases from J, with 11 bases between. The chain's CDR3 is CASSLQGVQDTQYF. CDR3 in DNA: TGTGCCAGCAGCTTACAGGGCGTCCAAGATACGCAGTATTTT.

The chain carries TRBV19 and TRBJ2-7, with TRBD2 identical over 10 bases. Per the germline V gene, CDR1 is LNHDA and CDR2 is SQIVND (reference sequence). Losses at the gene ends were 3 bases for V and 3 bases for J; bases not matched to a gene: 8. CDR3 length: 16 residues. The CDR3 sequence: CASSIGLAATHYEQYF. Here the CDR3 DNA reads TGTGCCAGTAGTATTGGACTAGCGGCGACACACTACGAGCAGTACTTC.

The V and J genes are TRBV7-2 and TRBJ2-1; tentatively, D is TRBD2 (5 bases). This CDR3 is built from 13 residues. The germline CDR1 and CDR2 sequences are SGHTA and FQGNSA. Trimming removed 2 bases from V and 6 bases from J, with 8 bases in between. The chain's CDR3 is CASSLPGSNEQFF. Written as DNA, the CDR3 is TGTGCCAGCAGCTTACCGGGGTCCAATGAGCAGTTCTTC.

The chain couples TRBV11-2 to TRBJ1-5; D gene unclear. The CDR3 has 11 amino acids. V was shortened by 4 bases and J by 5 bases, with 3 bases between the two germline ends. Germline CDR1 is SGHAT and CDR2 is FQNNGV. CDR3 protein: CASSSHQPQHF. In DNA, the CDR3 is TGTGCCAGCAGCTCTCATCAGCCCCAGCATTTT.

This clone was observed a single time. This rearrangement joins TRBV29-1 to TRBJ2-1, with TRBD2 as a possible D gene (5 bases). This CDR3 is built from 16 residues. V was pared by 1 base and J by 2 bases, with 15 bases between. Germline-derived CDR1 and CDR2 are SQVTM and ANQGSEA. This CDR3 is CSVEGLTRLPYNEQFF. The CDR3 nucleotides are TGCAGCGTTGAAGGATTAACTAGACTTCCCTACAATGAGCAGTTCTTC.

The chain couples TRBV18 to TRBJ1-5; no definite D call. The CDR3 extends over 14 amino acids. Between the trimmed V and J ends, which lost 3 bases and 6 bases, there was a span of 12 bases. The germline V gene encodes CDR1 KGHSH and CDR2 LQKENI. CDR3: CASSPFSGSQPQHF. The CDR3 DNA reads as TGTGCCAGCTCACCTTTCTCTGGTAGTCAGCCCCAGCATTTT. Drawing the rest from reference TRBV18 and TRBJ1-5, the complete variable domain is NAGVMQNPRHLVRRRGQEARLRCSPMKGHSHVYWYRQLPEEGLKFMVYLQKENIIDESGMPKERFSAEFPKEGPSILRIQQVVRGDSAAYFCASSPFSGSQPQHFGDGTRLSIL.

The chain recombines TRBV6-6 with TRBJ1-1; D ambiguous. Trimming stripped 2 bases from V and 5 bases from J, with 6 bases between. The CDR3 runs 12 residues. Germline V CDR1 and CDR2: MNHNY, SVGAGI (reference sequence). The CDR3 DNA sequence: TGTGCCAGCAGTTACGGGGAGACTGAAGCTTTCTTT. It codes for CASSYGETEAFF.

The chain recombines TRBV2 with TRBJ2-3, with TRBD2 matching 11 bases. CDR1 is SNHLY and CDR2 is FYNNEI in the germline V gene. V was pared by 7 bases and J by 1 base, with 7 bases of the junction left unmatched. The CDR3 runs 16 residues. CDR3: CASNRLAGSGTDTQYF. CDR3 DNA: TGTGCCAGCAACAGACTAGCGGGAAGCGGCACAGATACGCAGTATTTT.

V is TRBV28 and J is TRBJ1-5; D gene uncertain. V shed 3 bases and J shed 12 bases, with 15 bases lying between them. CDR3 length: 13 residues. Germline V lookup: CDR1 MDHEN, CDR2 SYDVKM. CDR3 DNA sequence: TGTGCCAGCAGTTTGGGGAGCGGTTTCCGCCAGCATTTT. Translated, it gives CASSLGSGFRQHF.

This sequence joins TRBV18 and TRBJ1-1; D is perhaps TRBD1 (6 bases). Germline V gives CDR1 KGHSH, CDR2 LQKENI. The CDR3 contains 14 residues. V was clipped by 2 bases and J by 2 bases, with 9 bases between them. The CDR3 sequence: CASSPEGTNTEAFF. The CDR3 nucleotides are TGTGCCAGCTCACCAGAAGGGACAAACACTGAAGCTTTCTTT.

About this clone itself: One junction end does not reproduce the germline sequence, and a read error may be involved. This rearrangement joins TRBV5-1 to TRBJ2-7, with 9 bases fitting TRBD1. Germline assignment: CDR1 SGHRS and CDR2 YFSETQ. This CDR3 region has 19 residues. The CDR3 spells CASRLDLVGQGSGSYEQYF. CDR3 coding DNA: TGCGCCAGCAGATTGGATCTGGTGGGACAGGGAAGTGGATCCTACGAGCAGTACTTC.

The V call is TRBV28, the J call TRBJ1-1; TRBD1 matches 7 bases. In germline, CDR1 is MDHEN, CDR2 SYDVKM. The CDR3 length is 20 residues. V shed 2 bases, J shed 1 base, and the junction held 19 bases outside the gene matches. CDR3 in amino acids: CASSLISNAGQRIRNTEAFF. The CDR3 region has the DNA TGTGCCAGCAGTTTAATTTCAAATGCGGGACAGAGGATTAGGAACACTGAAGCTTTCTTT.

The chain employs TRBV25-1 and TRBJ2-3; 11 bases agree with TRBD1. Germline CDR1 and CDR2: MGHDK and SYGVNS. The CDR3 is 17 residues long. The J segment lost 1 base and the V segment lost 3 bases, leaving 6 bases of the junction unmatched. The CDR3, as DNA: TGTGCCAGCAGTGACTGGACAGGGGGCGCGGGCACAGATACGCAGTATTTT. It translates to CASSDWTGGAGTDTQYF.

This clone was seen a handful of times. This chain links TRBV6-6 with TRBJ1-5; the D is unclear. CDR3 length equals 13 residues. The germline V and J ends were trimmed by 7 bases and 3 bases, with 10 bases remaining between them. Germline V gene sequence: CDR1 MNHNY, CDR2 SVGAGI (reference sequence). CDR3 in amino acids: CASTTDNNQPQHF. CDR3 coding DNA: TGTGCCAGCACCACAGATAACAATCAGCCCCAGCATTTT.

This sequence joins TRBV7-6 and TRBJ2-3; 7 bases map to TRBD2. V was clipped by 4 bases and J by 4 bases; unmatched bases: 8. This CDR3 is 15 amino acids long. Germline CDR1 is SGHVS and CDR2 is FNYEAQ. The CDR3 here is CASSSGPSGADTQYF. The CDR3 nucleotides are TGTGCCAGCAGCTCCGGGCCTAGCGGAGCAGATACGCAGTATTTT.

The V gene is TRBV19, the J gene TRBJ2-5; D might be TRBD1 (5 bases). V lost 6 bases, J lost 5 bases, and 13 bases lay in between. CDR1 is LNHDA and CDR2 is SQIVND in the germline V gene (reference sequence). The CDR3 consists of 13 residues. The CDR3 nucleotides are TGTGCCAGTAGAGGAACCCAGGGTGAGACCCAGTACTTC. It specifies CASRGTQGETQYF.

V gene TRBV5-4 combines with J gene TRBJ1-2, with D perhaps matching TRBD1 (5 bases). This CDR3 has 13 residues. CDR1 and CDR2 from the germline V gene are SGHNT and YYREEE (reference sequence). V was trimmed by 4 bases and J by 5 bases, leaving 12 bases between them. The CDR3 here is CASSPEGLYGYTF. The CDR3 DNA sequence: TGTGCCAGCAGCCCGGAGGGACTTTATGGCTACACCTTC.

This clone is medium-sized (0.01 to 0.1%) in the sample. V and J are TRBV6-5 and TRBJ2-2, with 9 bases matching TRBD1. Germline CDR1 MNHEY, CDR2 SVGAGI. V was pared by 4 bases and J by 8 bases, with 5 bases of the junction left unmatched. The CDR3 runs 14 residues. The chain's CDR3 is CASSWDRVAGELFF. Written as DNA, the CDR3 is TGTGCCAGCAGTTGGGACAGGGTAGCGGGGGAGCTGTTTTTT.

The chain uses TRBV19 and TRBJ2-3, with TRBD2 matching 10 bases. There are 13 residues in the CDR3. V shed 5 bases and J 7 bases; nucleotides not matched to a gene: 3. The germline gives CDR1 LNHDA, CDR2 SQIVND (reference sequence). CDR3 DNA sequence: TGTGCCAGTAGTGCTAGCGGGAGTTATACGCAGTATTTT. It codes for CASSASGSYTQYF.

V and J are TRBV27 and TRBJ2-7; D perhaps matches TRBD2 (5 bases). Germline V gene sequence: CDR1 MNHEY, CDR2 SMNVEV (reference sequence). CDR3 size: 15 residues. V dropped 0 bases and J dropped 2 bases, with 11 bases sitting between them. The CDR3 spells CASSLSRADPYEQYF. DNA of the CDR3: TGTGCCAGCAGTTTATCGCGGGCGGACCCCTACGAGCAGTACTTC.

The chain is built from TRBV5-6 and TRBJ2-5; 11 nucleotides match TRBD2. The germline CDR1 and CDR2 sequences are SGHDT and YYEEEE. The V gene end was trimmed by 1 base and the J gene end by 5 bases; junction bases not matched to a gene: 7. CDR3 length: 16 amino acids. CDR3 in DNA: TGTGCCAGCAGCTTGCCGACTAGCGGGATTTGGGAGACCCAGTACTTC. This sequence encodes CASSLPTSGIWETQYF.